The clone carrying this TCR beta chain was picked up many times. Its target is unknown. For a library built for alpha chains, this beta chain is a stray read; little rests on its size. Looked up from germline, CDR1 is MNHEY and CDR2 is SMNVEV (reference sequence). Trimming took 5 bases from V and 8 from J, leaving 15 bases between them. This CDR3 is built from 14 residues. This specimen belongs to a study of spatial heterogeneity in lung cancer. Study-level points and caveats: Tumor mutation count correlated with how many alpha and beta TCRs expanded intratumorally.

Stated time point: sample taken at primary tumor resection. Whole RNA obtained from tumor, nontumor lung or frozen PBMC underwent sequencing without sorting. TCRdb fed the 5' RACE reads into MiXCR, producing one record per CDR3 protein. The sample has fewer than 9,000 distinct CDR3 sequences, less than 9% seen once. The sample was lung tumor tissue, taken at surgery. The chain combines TRBV27 with TRBJ1-4; D gene unclear. This TCR was recovered from a female donor with early-stage non-small cell lung cancer. CDR3 sequence: CASSLGTFSEKLFF. DNA for the CDR3: TGTGCCAGCAGTCTGGGCACATTTTCAGAAAAACTGTTTTTT.